What follows are 3 T cell receptor beta chains derived from one specimen sequenced in a study of tumor-infiltrating lymphocytes in primary liver carcinoma. A constant-region primer primed TCR beta cDNA synthesis from 450 to 550 ng of total RNA. Slightly modified ARM-PCR, run as three nested multiplex PCR rounds, produced the TCR beta libraries. With TRBV1-TRBV30 forward primers and a C-beta reverse primer, the first two PCR rounds were run for approximately 9 cycles each. TCRdb independently ran MiXCR on the multiplex PCR reads; one entry per CDR3 protein. Here the sample spans some 190,000 distinct CDR3 sequences, over 50% being singletons. Alongside blood RNA obtained from unsorted whole blood, germline DNA was also extracted. The sequenced sample was peripheral blood. The source of these receptors is a man aged 40-49 years with primary liver carcinoma and hepatitis B virus infection.

The V call is TRBV11-2, the J call TRBJ2-1, with 9 bases identical to TRBD2. Germline V gene sequence: CDR1 SGHAT, CDR2 FQNNGV. The CDR3 loop spans 15 amino acids. With V trimmed by 8 bases and J by 8 bases, 13 bases remained unmatched. CDR3 in DNA: TGTGCCAGCGTCCTCGAGACTAGCGGAACCGATGAGCAGTTCTTC. It codes for CASVLETSGTDEQFF.

The CDR3 sequence is CASSPGTRGYEQYF. CDR3 bases: TGTGCCAGCAGTCCCGGGACTAGGGGTTACGAGCAGTACTTC. V gene TRBV6-5 combines with J gene TRBJ2-7; 8 bases align to TRBD2. CDR1 and CDR2 (germline): MNHEY, SVGAGI. The CDR3 is 14 residues long. The J segment lost 4 bases and the V segment lost 5 bases, leaving 7 bases of the junction unmatched.

This clonotype was observed once. Since the CDR3 does not end with the conserved phenylalanine or tryptophan, this likely comes from a read error. The chain employs TRBV28 and TRBJ2-7; 11 bases are a match to TRBD2. The CDR3 length is 15 residues. The germline V gene has CDR1 MDHEN and CDR2 SYDVKM. Trimming removed 4 bases from V and 7 bases from J; junction bases left unmatched: 9. CDR3 nucleotides: TGTGCCAGCAGTTCCGCCGGGACTAGCGGTTATGAGCAGTACTTA. This encodes CASSSAGTSGYEQYL.